This TCR beta chain was sequenced for a study of blood T cell repertoires in COVID-19. Study context: Sources were T cells, B-cell-depleted T cells, or PBMCs; the material itself was cDNA or gDNA.

CDR3 length: 15 amino acids. In the original workflow: For nucleated cells, counts were estimated from reference gene primer amplification. Sequenced by immunoSEQ multiplex PCR; TCRdb stores in-frame clones only, minus some. From that table come the V and J calls and clone size; the DNA was used to work out D and trimming. This sample has about 310,000 clones; 87% occur once, and the top ten carry 1%. This clone was counted a few times. V usage is TRBV21-1 and J usage is TRBJ2-5; the table's TRBD2 call for D was not verified on the DNA. TRBV21-1 is a pseudogene. The origin of this receptor is a man aged 50 to 59 with active or convalescent COVID-19. The sequencing sample was made of peripheral blood. As DNA, the CDR3 is TGTGCCAGCAGCGTAATCCGGGGGAGTGGAGAGACCCAGTACTTC. Its protein product is CASSVIRGSGETQYF.